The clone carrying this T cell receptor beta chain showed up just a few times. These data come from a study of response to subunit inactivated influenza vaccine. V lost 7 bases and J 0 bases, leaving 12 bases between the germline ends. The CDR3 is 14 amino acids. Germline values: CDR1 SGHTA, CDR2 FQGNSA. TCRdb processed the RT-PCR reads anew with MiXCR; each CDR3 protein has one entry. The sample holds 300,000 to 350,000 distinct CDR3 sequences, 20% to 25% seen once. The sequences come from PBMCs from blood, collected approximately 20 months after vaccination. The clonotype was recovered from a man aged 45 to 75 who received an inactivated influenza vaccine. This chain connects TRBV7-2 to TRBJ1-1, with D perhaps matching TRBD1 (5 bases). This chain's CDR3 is CASKTQAMNTEAFF. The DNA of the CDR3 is TGTGCCAGCAAAACACAGGCGATGAACACTGAAGCTTTCTTT. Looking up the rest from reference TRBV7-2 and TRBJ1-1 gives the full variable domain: GAGVSQSPSNKVTEKGKDVELRCDPISGHTALYWYRQSLGQGLEFLIYFQGNSAPDKSGLPSDRFSAERTGGSVSTLTIQRTQQEDSAVYLCASKTQAMNTEAFFGQGTRLTVV.